These T cell receptor beta chains were read from a single sample in a study of blood T cell repertoires in COVID-19. TCRdb keeps only in-frame clones here, not all; method: immunoSEQ multiplex PCR. The table has 85,000 to 110,000 clones, about 90% seen once; the top ten hold approximately 3%. Sequenced sample: peripheral blood. The receptors were sampled from a man aged 50-59 years in a cohort sampled during active COVID-19. Each CDR3 is given with its conserved first and last residue. Fields, in order: clone size, J gene, V gene, D gene, CDR3 DNA, CDR3 protein. D genes are given only for firm matches. Rows give clone size only sometimes, using once, few, many, or a class for an expanded clone.

>-|TRBJ1-1|TRBV5-1|-
TGCGCCAGCAGCTTGGTGGCAGGGGCTAACACTGAAGCTTTCTTT
CASSLVAGANTEAFF
>once|TRBJ2-1|TRBV7-7|-
TGTGCTAGCAGCTTAGAGGTAGGGGCTGAGCAGTTCTTC
CASSLEVGAEQFF
>-|TRBJ2-1|TRBV7-2|TRBD2
TGTGCCAGCAGCTTAGCGAGAGGGACTAGCAATGAGCAGTTCTTC
CASSLARGTSNEQFF
>-|TRBJ2-5|TRBV11-2|TRBD1
TGTGCCAGCAGCTGGGACAGGGCCCCGCTCCAAGAGACCCAGTACTTC
CASSWDRAPLQETQYF
>-|TRBJ2-5|TRBV5-1|-
TGCGCCAGCAGCTTGGAGAGTCTCCAAATCGGAGAGACCCAGTACTTC
CASSLESLQIGETQYF
>-|TRBJ2-7|TRBV6-5|TRBD1
TGTGCCAGCCGGGGACAGACCTACGAGCAGTACTTC
CASRGQTYEQYF
>-|TRBJ2-3|TRBV5-1|TRBD1
TGCGCCAGCACCCCCGGGACAGGGAGCACAGATACGCAGTATTTT
CASTPGTGSTDTQYF
>-|TRBJ1-5|TRBV28|-
TGTGCCAGCAGTTACCTACAGAGATATAGCAATCAGCCCCAGCATTTT
CASSYLQRYSNQPQHF
>-|TRBJ2-5|TRBV28|TRBD2
TGTGCCCACGGGGGGGGTGCTGAGACCCAGTACTTC
CAHGGGAETQYF
>-|TRBJ1-5|TRBV9|-
TGTGCCAGCAGCCCCCGGAGACCCGTCCAAGGATTCAATCAGCCCCAGCATTTT
CASSPRRPVQGFNQPQHF
>-|TRBJ1-2|TRBV11-2|-
TGTGCCAGCAGCTTAAGTTCTCCAGGGGAGTCCTATGGCTACACCTTC
CASSLSSPGESYGYTF
>-|TRBJ2-2|TRBV7-9|-
TGTGCCAGCAGCCCTCAGACAGCGAACACCGGGGAGCTGTTTTTT
CASSPQTANTGELFF
>-|TRBJ2-1|TRBV7-3|-
TGTGCCAGCAGCTTACAAGGGGATCCACGAACAGAGCAGTTCTTC
CASSLQGDPRTEQFF
>once|TRBJ2-3|TRBV2|TRBD1
TGTGCCAGCAGACCCGGGACAGCGACCACAGATACGCAGTATTTT
CASRPGTATTDTQYF
>-|TRBJ2-7|TRBV7-2|-
TGTGCCAGCAGCTTGGCTACAGGCAACTACGAGCAGTACTTC
CASSLATGNYEQYF
>-|TRBJ2-5|TRBV29-1|TRBD1
TGCAGCGCCGAGACAGGGACAGATGAGACCCAGTACTTC
CSAETGTDETQYF
>-|TRBJ1-5|TRBV2|TRBD1
TGTGCCAGCAGACCGGGACAGGGGAACGTGCTGCCCCAGCATTTT
CASRPGQGNVLPQHF
>-|TRBJ1-2|TRBV9|-
TGTGCCAGCAGCGTAGGCCCCGGCGGGGGCGATGGCTACACCTTC
CASSVGPGGGDGYTF
>-|TRBJ2-1|TRBV4-2|-
TGTGCCAGCAGCCAAGAGGAGGGGAATATCTACAATGAGCAGTTCTTC
CASSQEEGNIYNEQFF
>-|TRBJ2-2|TRBV11-2|-
TGTGCCAGCACCTCCGACAGAGCGAACACCGGGGAGCTGTTTTTT
CASTSDRANTGELFF
>few|TRBJ2-2|TRBV5-1|TRBD2
TGCGCCAGCAGCTTGGTAGCGGGGGGACTCACCGGGGAGCTGTTTTTT
CASSLVAGGLTGELFF
>-|TRBJ2-5|TRBV4-2|TRBD2
TGTGCCAGCAGCCAACGTAGCGGGGGATACCAAGAGACCCAGTACTTC
CASSQRSGGYQETQYF
>once|TRBJ2-2|TRBV29-1|TRBD2
TGCAGCGTGCAGCGGGGGGGGACCGGGGAGCTGTTTTTT
CSVQRGGTGELFF
>once|TRBJ2-6|TRBV5-4|-
TGTGCCAGCAGCTTGTATGGAGTCGGATTAAGCTCTGGGGCCAACGTCCTGACTTTC
CASSLYGVGLSSGANVLTF
>-|TRBJ2-4|TRBV5-5|-
TGTGCCAGCAGCTTGGCCTCGAGACAATTAAACATTCAGTACTTC
CASSLASRQLNIQYF
>-|TRBJ1-2|TRBV3-1/TRBV3-2|-
TGTGCCAGCAGCCAAGATGGGTCAGGGTTCAGTGGCTACACCTTC
CASSQDGSGFSGYTF
>-|TRBJ1-2|TRBV15|TRBD1
TGTGCCACCAGCAGAGATCGGGACAGTGGCTATGGCTACACCTTC
CATSRDRDSGYGYTF
>-|TRBJ1-5|TRBV6-2/TRBV6-3|-
TGTGCCAGCAGTCCCGACAGGATCGGCAATCAGCCCCAGCATTTT
CASSPDRIGNQPQHF
>-|TRBJ1-1|TRBV10-3|TRBD1
TGTGCCGCTGGGACAGGGGGTAGGATCGCTGAAGCTTTCTTT
CAAGTGGRIAEAFF
>-|TRBJ1-2|TRBV11-3|TRBD1
TGTGCCAGCAGCTCGTCTATAGGACAGGGATTACACTATGGCTACACCTTC
CASSSSIGQGLHYGYTF